This T cell receptor beta chain originates from a study of T cell changes during pregnancy in multiple sclerosis. The table came from immunoSEQ multiplex PCR; TCRdb's copy has only in-frame clones and leaves some out. Counted here are nearly 110,000 clones, about 90% occurring once; the ten biggest clones make up approximately 1.5%. Trimming stripped 4 bases from V and 6 bases from J, with 13 bases between. Germline V CDR1 and CDR2: SGHDT, YYEEEE. The CDR3 length is 13 residues. The gene calls are TRBV5-6 and TRBJ1-1, with D tentatively TRBD1 (6 bases). The receptor was derived from a female donor with multiple sclerosis, enrolled in a pregnancy study. The material sequenced was peripheral blood, taken after pregnancy. CDR3 sequence reads: CASSQRNRAEAFF. CDR3 coding DNA: TGTGCCAGCAGCCAGAGAAACAGGGCTGAAGCTTTCTTT.